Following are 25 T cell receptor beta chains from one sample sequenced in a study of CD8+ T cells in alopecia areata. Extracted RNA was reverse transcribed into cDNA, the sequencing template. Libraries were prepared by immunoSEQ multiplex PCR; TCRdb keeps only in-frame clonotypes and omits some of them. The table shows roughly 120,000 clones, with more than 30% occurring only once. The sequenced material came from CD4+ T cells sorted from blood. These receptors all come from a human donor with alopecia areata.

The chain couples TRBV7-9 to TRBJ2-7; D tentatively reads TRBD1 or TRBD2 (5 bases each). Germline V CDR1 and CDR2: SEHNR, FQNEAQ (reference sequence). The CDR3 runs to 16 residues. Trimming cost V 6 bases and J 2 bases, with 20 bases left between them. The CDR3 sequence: CASSPTLGVRTYEQYF. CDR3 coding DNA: TGTGCCAGCAGTCCCACTCTGGGGGTTAGGACCTACGAGCAGTACTTC.

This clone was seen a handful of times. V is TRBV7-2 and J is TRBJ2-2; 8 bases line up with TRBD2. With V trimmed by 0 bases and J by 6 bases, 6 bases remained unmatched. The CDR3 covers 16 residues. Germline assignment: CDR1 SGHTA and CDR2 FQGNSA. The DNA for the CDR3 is TGTGCCAGCAGCTTAGCGGCAGCGGGAGTTTCCGGGGAGCTGTTTTTT. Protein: CASSLAAAGVSGELFF.

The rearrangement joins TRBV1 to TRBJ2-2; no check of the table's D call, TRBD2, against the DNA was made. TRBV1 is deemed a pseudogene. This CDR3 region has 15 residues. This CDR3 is CTSTGGGPVTGELFF. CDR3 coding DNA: TGCACCAGCACCGGGGGAGGGCCGGTCACCGGGGAGCTGTTTTTT.

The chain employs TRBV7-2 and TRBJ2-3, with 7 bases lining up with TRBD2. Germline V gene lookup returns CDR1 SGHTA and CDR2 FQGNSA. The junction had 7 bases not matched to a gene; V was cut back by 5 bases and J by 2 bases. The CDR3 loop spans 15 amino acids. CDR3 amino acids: CASSRGGPPTDTQYF. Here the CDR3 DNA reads TGTGCCAGCAGCCGCGGGGGTCCCCCCACAGATACGCAGTATTTT.

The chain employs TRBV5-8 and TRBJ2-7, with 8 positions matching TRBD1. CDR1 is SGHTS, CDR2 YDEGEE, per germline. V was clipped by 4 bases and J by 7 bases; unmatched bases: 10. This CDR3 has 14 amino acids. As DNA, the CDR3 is TGTGCCAGCAGCACGGGACAGGCTCTTGGAGAGCAGTACTTC. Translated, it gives CASSTGQALGEQYF.

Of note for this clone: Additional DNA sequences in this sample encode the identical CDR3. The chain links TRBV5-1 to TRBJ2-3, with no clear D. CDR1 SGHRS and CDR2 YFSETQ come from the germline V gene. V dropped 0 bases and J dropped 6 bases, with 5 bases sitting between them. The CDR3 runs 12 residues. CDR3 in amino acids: CASSLAADTQYF. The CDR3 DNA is TGCGCCAGCAGCTTGGCGGCGGATACGCAGTATTTT.

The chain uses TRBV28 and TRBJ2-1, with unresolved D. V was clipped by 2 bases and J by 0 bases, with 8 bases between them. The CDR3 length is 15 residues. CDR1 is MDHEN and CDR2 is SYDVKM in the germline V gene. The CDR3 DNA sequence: TGTGCCAGCAGTTTACCCGCAAGCTCCTACAATGAGCAGTTCTTC. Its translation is CASSLPASSYNEQFF.

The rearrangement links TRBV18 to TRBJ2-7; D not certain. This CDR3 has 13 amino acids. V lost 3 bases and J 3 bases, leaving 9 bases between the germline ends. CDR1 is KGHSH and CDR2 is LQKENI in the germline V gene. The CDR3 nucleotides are TGTGCCAGCTCACCGGCCAGCGTCTACGAGCAGTACTTC. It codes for CASSPASVYEQYF.

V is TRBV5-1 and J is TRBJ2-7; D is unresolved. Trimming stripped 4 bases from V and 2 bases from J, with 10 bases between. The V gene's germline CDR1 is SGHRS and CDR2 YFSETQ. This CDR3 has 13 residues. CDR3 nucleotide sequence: TGCGCCAGCAGCCCTCTTTTGGCCTACGAGCAGTACTTC. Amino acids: CASSPLLAYEQYF.

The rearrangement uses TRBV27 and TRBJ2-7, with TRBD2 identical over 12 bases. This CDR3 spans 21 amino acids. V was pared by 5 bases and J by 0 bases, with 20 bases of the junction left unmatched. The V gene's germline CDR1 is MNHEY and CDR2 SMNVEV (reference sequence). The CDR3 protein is CASSPHLPSGRGSSGSYEQYF. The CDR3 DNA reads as TGTGCCAGCAGTCCCCATCTTCCTAGCGGGAGGGGCTCTTCAGGCTCCTACGAGCAGTACTTC.

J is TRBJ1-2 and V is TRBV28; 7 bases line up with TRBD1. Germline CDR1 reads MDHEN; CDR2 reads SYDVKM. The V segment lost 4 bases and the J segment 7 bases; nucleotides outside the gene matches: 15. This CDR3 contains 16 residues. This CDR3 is CASSSQPGGIRSGYTF. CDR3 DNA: TGTGCCAGCAGTTCGCAACCAGGGGGGATCAGGAGTGGCTACACCTTC.

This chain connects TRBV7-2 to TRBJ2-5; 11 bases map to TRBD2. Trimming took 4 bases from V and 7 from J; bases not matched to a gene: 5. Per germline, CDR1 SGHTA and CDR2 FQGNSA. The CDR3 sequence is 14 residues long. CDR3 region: CASSSSGGMRTQYF. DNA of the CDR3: TGTGCCAGCAGCTCTAGCGGGGGGATGCGGACCCAGTACTTC.

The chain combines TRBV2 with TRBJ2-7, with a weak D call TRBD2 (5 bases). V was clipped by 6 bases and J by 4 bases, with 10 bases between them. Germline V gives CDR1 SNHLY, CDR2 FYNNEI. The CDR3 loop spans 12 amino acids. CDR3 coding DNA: TGTGCCAGCAGGTGGACTCAGTACGAGCAGTACTTC. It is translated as CASRWTQYEQYF.

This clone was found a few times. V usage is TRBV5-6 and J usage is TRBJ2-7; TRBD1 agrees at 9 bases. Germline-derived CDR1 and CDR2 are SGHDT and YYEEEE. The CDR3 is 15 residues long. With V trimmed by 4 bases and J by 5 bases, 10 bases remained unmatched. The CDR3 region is CASSRTGEGSNEQYF. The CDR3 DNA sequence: TGTGCCAGCAGCAGGACAGGGGAGGGAAGTAACGAGCAGTACTTC.

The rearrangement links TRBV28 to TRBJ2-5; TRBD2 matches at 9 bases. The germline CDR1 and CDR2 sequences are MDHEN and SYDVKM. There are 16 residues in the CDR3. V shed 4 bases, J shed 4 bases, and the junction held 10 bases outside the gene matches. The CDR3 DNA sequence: TGTGCCAGCAGTTGGGGTAGCGGGAGTAACGGAGAGACCCAGTACTTC. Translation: CASSWGSGSNGETQYF.

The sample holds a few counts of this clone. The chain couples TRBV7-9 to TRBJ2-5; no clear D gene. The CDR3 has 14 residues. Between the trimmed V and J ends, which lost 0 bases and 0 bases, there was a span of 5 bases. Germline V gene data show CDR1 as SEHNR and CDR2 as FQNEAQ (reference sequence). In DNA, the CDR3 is TGTGCCAGCAGCTTAGCGACAAACCAAGAGACCCAGTACTTC. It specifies CASSLATNQETQYF.

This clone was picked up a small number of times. DNA for the CDR3: TGTGCCATCAGTGAGGGGAACACCGGGGAGCTGTTTTTT. Amino acid sequence: CAISEGNTGELFF. The J gene is TRBJ2-2, the V gene TRBV10-3; D not resolved. Trimming stripped 2 bases from V and 1 base from J, with 2 bases between. The CDR3 runs to 13 residues. CDR1 ENHRY and CDR2 SYGVKD come from the germline V gene.

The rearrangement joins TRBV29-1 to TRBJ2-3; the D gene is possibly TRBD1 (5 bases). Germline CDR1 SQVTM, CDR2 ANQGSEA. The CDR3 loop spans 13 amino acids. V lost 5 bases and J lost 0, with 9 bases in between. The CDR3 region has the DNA TGCAGCGTTTCCAGGGCAAGCACAGATACGCAGTATTTT. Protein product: CSVSRASTDTQYF.

CDR3 sequence reads: CSVTGGPRTDTQYF. In nucleotides, the CDR3 is TGCAGCGTTACGGGAGGTCCCCGCACAGATACGCAGTATTTT. The V call is TRBV29-1, the J call TRBJ2-3; 7 bases match TRBD2. The CDR3 consists of 14 residues. The V segment lost 5 bases and the J segment 1 base; nucleotides outside the gene matches: 6. Germline CDR1 and CDR2: SQVTM and ANQGSEA.

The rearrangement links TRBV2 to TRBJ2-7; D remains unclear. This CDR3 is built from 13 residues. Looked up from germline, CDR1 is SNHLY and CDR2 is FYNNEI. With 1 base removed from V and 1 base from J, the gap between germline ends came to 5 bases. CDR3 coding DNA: TGTGCCAGCAGTGAAGGCGGTTCCTACGAGCAGTACTTC. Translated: CASSEGGSYEQYF. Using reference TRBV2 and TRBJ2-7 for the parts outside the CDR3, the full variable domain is EPEVTQTPSHQVTQMGQEVILRCVPISNHLYFYWYRQILGQKVEFLVSFYNNEISEKSEIFDDQFSVERPDGSNFTLKIRSTKLEDSAMYFCASSEGGSYEQYFGPGTRLTVT.

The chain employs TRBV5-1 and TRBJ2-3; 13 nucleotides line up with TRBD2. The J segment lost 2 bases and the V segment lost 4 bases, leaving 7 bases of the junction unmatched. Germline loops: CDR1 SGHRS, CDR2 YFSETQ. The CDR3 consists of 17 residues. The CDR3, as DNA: TGCGCCAGCAGCCCCGGGACTAGCGGGGACCTCACAGATACGCAGTATTTT. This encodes CASSPGTSGDLTDTQYF.

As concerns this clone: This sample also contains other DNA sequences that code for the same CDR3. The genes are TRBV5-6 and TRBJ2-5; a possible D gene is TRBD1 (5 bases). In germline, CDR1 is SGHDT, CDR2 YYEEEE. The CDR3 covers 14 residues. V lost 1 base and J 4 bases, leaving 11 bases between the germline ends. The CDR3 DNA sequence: TGTGCCAGCAGCTTGAGGGGCGGTGGAGAGACCCAGTACTTC. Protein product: CASSLRGGGETQYF.

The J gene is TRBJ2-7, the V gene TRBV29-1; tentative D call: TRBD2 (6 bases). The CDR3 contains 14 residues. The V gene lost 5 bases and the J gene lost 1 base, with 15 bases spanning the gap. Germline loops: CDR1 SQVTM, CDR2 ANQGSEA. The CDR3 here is CSVRAGFPSYEQYF. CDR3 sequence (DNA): TGCAGCGTTCGAGCGGGTTTCCCATCCTACGAGCAGTACTTC.

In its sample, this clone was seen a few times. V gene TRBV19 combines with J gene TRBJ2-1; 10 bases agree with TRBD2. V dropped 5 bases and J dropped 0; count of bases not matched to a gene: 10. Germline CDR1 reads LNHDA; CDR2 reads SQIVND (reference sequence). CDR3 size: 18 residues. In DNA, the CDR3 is TGTGCCAGTAGTCGGTTAGCGGGAGGCCCGAGCTCCTACAATGAGCAGTTCTTC. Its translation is CASSRLAGGPSSYNEQFF.

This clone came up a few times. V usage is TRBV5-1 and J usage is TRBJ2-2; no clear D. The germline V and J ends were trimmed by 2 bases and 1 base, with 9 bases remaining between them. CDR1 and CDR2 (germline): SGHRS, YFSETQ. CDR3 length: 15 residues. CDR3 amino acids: CASSFSVGNTGELFF. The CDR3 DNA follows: TGCGCCAGCAGCTTTAGTGTCGGGAACACCGGGGAGCTGTTTTTT.